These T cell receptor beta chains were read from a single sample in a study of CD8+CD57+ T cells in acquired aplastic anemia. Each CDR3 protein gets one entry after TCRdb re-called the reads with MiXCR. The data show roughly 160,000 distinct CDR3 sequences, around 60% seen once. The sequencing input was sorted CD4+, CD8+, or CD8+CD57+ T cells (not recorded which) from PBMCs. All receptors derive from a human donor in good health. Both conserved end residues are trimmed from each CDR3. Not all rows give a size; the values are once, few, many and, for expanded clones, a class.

cdr3_aa: ASSPRGANEQF
j_call: TRBJ2-1
v_call: TRBV7-8
clone_size: -

cdr3_aa: SVWTGGFSYEQY
j_call: TRBJ2-7
v_call: TRBV29-1
clone_size: -

cdr3_aa: ASRGLRASGANVLT
j_call: TRBJ2-6
v_call: TRBV9
clone_size: -

cdr3_aa: AISGLAGGTSTDTQY
j_call: TRBJ2-3
v_call: TRBV10-3
clone_size: -

cdr3_aa: ASSPPPEGEEPYGYT
j_call: TRBJ1-2
v_call: TRBV25-1
clone_size: many

cdr3_aa: ASSLVGRTYNEQF
j_call: TRBJ2-1
v_call: TRBV7-8
clone_size: many

cdr3_aa: ASSPRGGTLYEQY
j_call: TRBJ2-7
v_call: TRBV7-9
clone_size: few

cdr3_aa: ASSVGLAFTDTQY
j_call: TRBJ2-3
v_call: TRBV9
clone_size: many

cdr3_aa: ASSPGTGPNYGYT
j_call: TRBJ1-2
v_call: TRBV27
clone_size: -

cdr3_aa: ASTQTSAYNEQF
j_call: TRBJ2-1
v_call: TRBV7-8
clone_size: -

cdr3_aa: ASSYPTRGGEETQY
j_call: TRBJ2-5
v_call: TRBV10-3
clone_size: -

cdr3_aa: ASSPQVDNEQF
j_call: TRBJ2-1
v_call: TRBV7-9
clone_size: once

cdr3_aa: ASSVDKGDTIY
j_call: TRBJ1-3
v_call: TRBV9
clone_size: -

cdr3_aa: ASTPMAF
j_call: TRBJ1-1
v_call: TRBV5-1
clone_size: few

cdr3_aa: ASSPRAATNEKLF
j_call: TRBJ1-4
v_call: TRBV9
clone_size: -

cdr3_aa: ASSHGTGEGYGYT
j_call: TRBJ1-2
v_call: TRBV7-3
clone_size: -

cdr3_aa: ASSMVGPEAF
j_call: TRBJ1-1
v_call: TRBV19
clone_size: -

cdr3_aa: ASSAGTVNQPQH
j_call: TRBJ1-5
v_call: TRBV2
clone_size: -

cdr3_aa: SASKLAGAYEQY
j_call: TRBJ2-7
v_call: TRBV20-1
clone_size: -

cdr3_aa: ASSSLGGNEQY
j_call: TRBJ2-7
v_call: TRBV5-1
clone_size: -

cdr3_aa: ASGEREEWMWGELF
j_call: TRBJ2-2
v_call: TRBV9
clone_size: many

cdr3_aa: SARDQGASYEQY
j_call: TRBJ2-7
v_call: TRBV20-1
clone_size: -

cdr3_aa: ASSQGGGDEKLF
j_call: TRBJ1-4
v_call: TRBV9
clone_size: once

cdr3_aa: ASSTYYNEQF
j_call: TRBJ2-1
v_call: TRBV7-2
clone_size: many

cdr3_aa: AITVLAGTGEQY
j_call: TRBJ2-7
v_call: TRBV10-3
clone_size: -

cdr3_aa: ASSLRPGLAEIYEQY
j_call: TRBJ2-7
v_call: TRBV4-1
clone_size: -

cdr3_aa: ASSLARTGAYGYT
j_call: TRBJ1-2
v_call: TRBV7-6
clone_size: few

cdr3_aa: ASSQETGGTEAF
j_call: TRBJ1-1
v_call: TRBV9
clone_size: few

cdr3_aa: ASSLTGMYGYT
j_call: TRBJ1-2
v_call: TRBV27
clone_size: few

cdr3_aa: ASSYLGTGGSPLH
j_call: TRBJ1-6
v_call: TRBV6-6
clone_size: -

cdr3_aa: ASSQPGTGHQETQY
j_call: TRBJ2-5
v_call: TRBV4-1
clone_size: many

cdr3_aa: ASSPRGDRFYGYT
j_call: TRBJ1-2
v_call: TRBV19
clone_size: few

cdr3_aa: ASSIGKGIHEQY
j_call: TRBJ2-7
v_call: TRBV19
clone_size: -

cdr3_aa: ASSQDSILHGYT
j_call: TRBJ1-2
v_call: TRBV9
clone_size: -

cdr3_aa: ASCSSGNTGELF
j_call: TRBJ2-2
v_call: TRBV28
clone_size: -

cdr3_aa: ASSPGGSDTQY
j_call: TRBJ2-3
v_call: TRBV19
clone_size: -

cdr3_aa: ASSDLAAVSTDTQY
j_call: TRBJ2-3
v_call: TRBV6-1
clone_size: -

cdr3_aa: SASSPGQSTDTQY
j_call: TRBJ2-3
v_call: TRBV20-1
clone_size: -

cdr3_aa: ASSVTGSQETQY
j_call: TRBJ2-5
v_call: TRBV7-9
clone_size: -

cdr3_aa: ASNRGASSYEQY
j_call: TRBJ2-7
v_call: TRBV2
clone_size: -

cdr3_aa: ASSQEAGSSYNEQF
j_call: TRBJ2-1
v_call: TRBV14
clone_size: -

cdr3_aa: ASSFDRGHGTGELF
j_call: TRBJ2-2
v_call: TRBV7-6
clone_size: few

cdr3_aa: ASSATENYGYT
j_call: TRBJ1-2
v_call: TRBV7-9
clone_size: -

cdr3_aa: SAPGGSTFYNEQF
j_call: TRBJ2-1
v_call: TRBV20-1
clone_size: -

cdr3_aa: ASSSRHGGELF
j_call: TRBJ2-2
v_call: TRBV19
clone_size: -

cdr3_aa: ASSLYEGTGSYEQY
j_call: TRBJ2-7
v_call: TRBV5-4
clone_size: -

cdr3_aa: ASSERRALGHEQY
j_call: TRBJ2-7
v_call: TRBV6-1
clone_size: -

cdr3_aa: ATSSPTPGSGEQF
j_call: TRBJ2-1
v_call: TRBV15
clone_size: -

cdr3_aa: SAATSGRRY
j_call: TRBJ2-3
v_call: TRBV20-1
clone_size: -